This TCR beta chain was sequenced in a study of OX40 agonist ivuxolimab in advanced cancers. As for the study in general: One patient with hepatocellular carcinoma and two with cutaneous melanoma, three in all, had partial responses.

The germline gives CDR1 SEHNR, CDR2 FQNEAQ (reference sequence). Trimming shortened V by 2 bases and J by 4 bases, and 21 bases separated the two germline ends. This CDR3 spans 17 amino acids. On this clone itself: Antigen: not known.

Autoimmune disease history or systemic immunosuppression barred patients. Using immunoSEQ multiplex PCR, the repertoire was profiled, and TCRdb retains in-frame clones only, with some absent. The sample contains some 83,000 clones, roughly 80% of which appear only once. Study outcomes and limitations: Researchers report that CD8+ T cells had, on average, more expanded clones than CD4+.

Sequencing used CD4+ or CD8+ T cells sorted from blood, obtained in a trial of the OX40 agonist ivuxolimab. The V and J genes are TRBV7-9 and TRBJ2-7; D is tentatively TRBD1 or TRBD2 (7 bases each). This receptor was identified in an adult with an advanced solid tumor such as melanoma, head and neck, liver or kidney cancer. CDR3 DNA: TGTGCCAGCAGCTTATTTGGTGGGGCAGGGGGGGCATACGAGCAGTACTTC. It translates to CASSLFGGAGGAYEQYF.